What follows are 8 T cell receptor beta chains derived from one specimen sequenced in a study of regulatory T cells in long-lasting Graves disease. Regarding time point: newly diagnosed GD, antithyroid drugs for less than 3 months. Following extraction of RNA from PBMCs, that RNA was used to make the TCR library. Building the TCR beta libraries relied on iRepertoire HTBI primers, and CDR3 regions underwent Arm-PCR. TCRdb called the multiplex PCR reads again in MiXCR, with one record for every CDR3 protein. This table holds 410,000 or so distinct CDR3 sequences, 15% found once. Another study also made use of these data, one on T cells in Graves' hyperthyroidism and ophthalmopathy.

This specimen consisted of peripheral blood mononuclear cells (PBMCs), obtained at new diagnosis, from a patient treated with antithyroid drugs. The source is a woman younger than 45 with Graves disease.

The V call is TRBV28, the J call TRBJ2-7; D not certain. The V end was cut by 4 bases, the J end by 12 bases, with 16 bases between. Germline loops: CDR1 MDHEN, CDR2 SYDVKM. The CDR3 spans 12 residues. This chain's CDR3 is CASSYPSGSLYF. The CDR3 DNA follows: TGTGCCAGCAGTTATCCCTCCGGGTCCTTGTACTTC.

This clonotype was seen ten or more times. This sequence joins TRBV13 and TRBJ2-4; D is perhaps TRBD2 (6 bases). CDR1 and CDR2 from the germline V gene are PRHDT and FYEKMQ (reference sequence). The CDR3 spans 15 residues. Deletions cut 2 bases from V and 5 bases from J, with 13 bases between. The CDR3 DNA is TGTGCCAGCAGCTTACGTCGGGGGACCCAAAACATTCAGTACTTC. Its translation is CASSLRRGTQNIQYF.

J is TRBJ1-5 and V is TRBV20-1; tentatively, D is TRBD1 (6 bases). This CDR3 has 11 amino acids. V lost 6 bases to trimming and J lost 6 bases, with 9 bases between them. Germline CDR1 reads DFQATT; CDR2 reads SNEGSKA (reference sequence). CDR3 DNA: TGCAGTGCAGGGGGAAGTCAGCCCCAGCATTTT. Translation: CSAGGSQPQHF.

This chain links TRBV19 with TRBJ2-7; weak D call: TRBD2 (6 bases). Germline V CDR1 and CDR2: LNHDA, SQIVND (reference sequence). There are 14 residues in the CDR3. The V end lost 0 bases, the J end lost 6 bases, and 12 bases lay between the germline ends. The CDR3 region has the DNA TGTGCCAGTAGTATAGATCTACTAGCCCTCGAGCAGTACTTC. This encodes CASSIDLLALEQYF.

This clonotype was counted at least ten times. CDR3 protein: CASSFAGTGNTIYF. CDR3 DNA sequence: TGTGCCAGCAGTTTCGCCGGGACTGGAAACACCATATATTTT. V and J are TRBV6-2 or TRBV6-3 and TRBJ1-3; D uncertain. V lost 4 bases and J lost 2, with 9 bases in between. The CDR3 runs to 14 residues. CDR1 is MNHEY, CDR2 SVGEGT, per germline.

This clonotype was counted only a few times. A much larger clone sits a single nucleotide away, making a read error possible. This sequence joins TRBV28 and TRBJ2-5; possibly TRBD2 for D (5 bases). This CDR3 is 13 amino acids long. Germline V gives CDR1 MDHEN, CDR2 SYDVKM. The CDR3 spells CACSFSGSETQYF. In DNA form, the CDR3 reads TGTGCCTGCAGTTTTTCGGGGAGCGAGACCCAGTACTTC.

This clonotype was recorded at least ten times. The V and J genes are TRBV2 and TRBJ1-6; the D is unclear. The CDR3 is 15 amino acids. Germline CDR1 SNHLY, CDR2 FYNNEI. Trimming took 5 bases from V and 7 from J, leaving 15 bases between them. CDR3 protein: CASSPFGVNNSPLHF. DNA of the CDR3: TGTGCCAGCAGTCCGTTTGGAGTGAACAATTCACCCCTCCACTTT.

This clonotype has at least ten counts. The chain links TRBV11-2 to TRBJ1-2; TRBD1 matches 9 bases. This CDR3 has 14 residues. Germline assignment: CDR1 SGHAT and CDR2 FQNNGV. V shed 2 bases and J 8 bases; nucleotides not matched to a gene: 6. The DNA of the CDR3 is TGTGCCAGCAGCTTAATACAGGGGGCGAGCGGCTACACCTTC. This gives the protein CASSLIQGASGYTF.